This T cell receptor beta chain was retrieved from a study of T cell responses to AZD1222 COVID-19 vaccine. This clone came up once. V was clipped by 3 bases and J by 4 bases, with 13 bases between them. Germline values: CDR1 LNHDA, CDR2 SQIVND (reference sequence). CDR3 length: 15 amino acids. Measured with immunoSEQ multiplex PCR; TCRdb has only the in-frame clones, and not every one. The sample has 100,000 to 150,000 clones, around 91% seen once. The TCR comes from an adult in good health. The rearrangement joins TRBV19 to TRBJ1-5; D may be TRBD1 (6 bases). Sequencing used peripheral blood, obtained on day 0 of MenACWY control vaccination. CDR3 bases: TGTGCCAGTAGTATGGGGCAGGGGATTAATCAGCCCCAGCATTTT. Its protein product is CASSMGQGINQPQHF.